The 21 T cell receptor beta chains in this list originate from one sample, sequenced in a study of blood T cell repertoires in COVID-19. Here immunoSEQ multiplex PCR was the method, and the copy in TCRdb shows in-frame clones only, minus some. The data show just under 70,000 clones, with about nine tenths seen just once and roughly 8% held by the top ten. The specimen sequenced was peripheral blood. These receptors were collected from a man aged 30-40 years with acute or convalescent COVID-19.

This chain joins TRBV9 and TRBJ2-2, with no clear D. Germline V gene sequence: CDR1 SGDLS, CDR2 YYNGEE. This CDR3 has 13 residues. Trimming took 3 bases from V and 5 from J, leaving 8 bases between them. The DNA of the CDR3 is TGTGCCAGCAGCGCGACTGGGACCGGGGAGCTGTTTTTT. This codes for CASSATGTGELFF.

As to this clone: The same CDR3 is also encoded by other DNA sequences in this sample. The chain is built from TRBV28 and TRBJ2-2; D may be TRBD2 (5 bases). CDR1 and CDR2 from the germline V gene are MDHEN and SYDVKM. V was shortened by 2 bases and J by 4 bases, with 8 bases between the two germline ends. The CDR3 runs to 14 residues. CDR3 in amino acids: CASSLGLSTGELFF. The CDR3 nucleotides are TGTGCCAGCAGTTTAGGACTGAGCACCGGGGAGCTGTTTTTT. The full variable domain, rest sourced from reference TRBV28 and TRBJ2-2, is DVKVTQSSRYLVKRTGEKVFLECVQDMDHENMFWYRQDPGLGLRLIYFSYDVKMKEKGDIPEGYSVSREKKERFSLILESASTNQTSMYLCASSLGLSTGELFFGEGSRLTVL.

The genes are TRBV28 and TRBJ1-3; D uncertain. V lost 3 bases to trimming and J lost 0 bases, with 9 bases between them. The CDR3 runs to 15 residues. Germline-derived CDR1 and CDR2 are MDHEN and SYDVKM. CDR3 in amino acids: CASSFQASSGNTIYF. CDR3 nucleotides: TGTGCCAGCAGTTTCCAGGCGAGCTCTGGAAACACCATATATTTT.

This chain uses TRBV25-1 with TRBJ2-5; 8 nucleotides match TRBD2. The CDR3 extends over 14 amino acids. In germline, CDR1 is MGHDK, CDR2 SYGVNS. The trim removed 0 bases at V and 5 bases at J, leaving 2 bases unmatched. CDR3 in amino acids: CASSEYGRGETQYF. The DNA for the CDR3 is TGTGCCAGCAGTGAATACGGGAGGGGGGAGACCCAGTACTTC.

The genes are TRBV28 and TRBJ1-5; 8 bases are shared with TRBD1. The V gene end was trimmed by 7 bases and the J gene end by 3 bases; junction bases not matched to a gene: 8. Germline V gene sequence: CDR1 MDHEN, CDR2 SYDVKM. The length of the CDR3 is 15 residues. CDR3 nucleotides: TGTGCCAGCATTCCAGGGGGCGCCGACAATCAGCCCCAGCATTTT. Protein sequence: CASIPGGADNQPQHF.

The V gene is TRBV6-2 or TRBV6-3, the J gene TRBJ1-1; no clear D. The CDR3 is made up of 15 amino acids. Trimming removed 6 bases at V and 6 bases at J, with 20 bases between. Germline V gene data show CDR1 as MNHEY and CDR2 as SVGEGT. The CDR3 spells CASSMRENLIPEAFF. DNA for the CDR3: TGTGCCAGCAGCATGAGGGAAAATTTAATTCCTGAAGCTTTCTTT.

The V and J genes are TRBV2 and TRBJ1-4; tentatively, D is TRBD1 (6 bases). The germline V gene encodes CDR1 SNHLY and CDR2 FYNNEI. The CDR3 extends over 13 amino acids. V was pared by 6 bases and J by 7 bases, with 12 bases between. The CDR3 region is CASSKSGAEKLFF. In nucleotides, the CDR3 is TGTGCCAGCAGCAAGTCAGGGGCTGAAAAACTGTTTTTT.

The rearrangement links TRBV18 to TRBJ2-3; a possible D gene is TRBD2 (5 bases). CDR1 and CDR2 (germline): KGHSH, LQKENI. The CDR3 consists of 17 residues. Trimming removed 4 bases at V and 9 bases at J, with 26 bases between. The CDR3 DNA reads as TGTGCCAGCTCACGCGTCCGGGCCGGGGAAGGAAGGAGGACGCAGTATTTT. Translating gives CASSRVRAGEGRRTQYF.

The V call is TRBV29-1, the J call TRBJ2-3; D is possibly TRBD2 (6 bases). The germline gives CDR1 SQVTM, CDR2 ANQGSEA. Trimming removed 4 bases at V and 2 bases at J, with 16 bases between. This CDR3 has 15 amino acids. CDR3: CSVALTSKATDTQYF. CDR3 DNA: TGCAGCGTTGCCCTGACTAGTAAAGCCACAGATACGCAGTATTTT.

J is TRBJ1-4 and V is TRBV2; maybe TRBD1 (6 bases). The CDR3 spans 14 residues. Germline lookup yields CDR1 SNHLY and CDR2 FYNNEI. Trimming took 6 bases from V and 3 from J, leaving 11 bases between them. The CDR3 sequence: CASSLDRANEKLFF. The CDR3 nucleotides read TGTGCCAGCAGCCTGGACAGAGCTAATGAAAAACTGTTTTTT.

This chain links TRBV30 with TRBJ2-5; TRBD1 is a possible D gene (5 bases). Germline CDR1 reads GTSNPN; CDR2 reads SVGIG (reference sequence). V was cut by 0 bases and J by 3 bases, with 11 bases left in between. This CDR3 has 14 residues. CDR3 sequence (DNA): TGTGCCTGGAGTGTTTCCGGCAGGGAAGAGACCCAGTACTTC. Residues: CAWSVSGREETQYF. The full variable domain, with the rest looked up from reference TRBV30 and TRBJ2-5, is SQTIHQWPATLVQPVGSPLSLECTVEGTSNPNLYWYRQAAGRGLQLLFYSVGIGQISSEVPQNLSASRPQDRQFILSSKKLLLSDSGFYLCAWSVSGREETQYFGPGTRLLVL.

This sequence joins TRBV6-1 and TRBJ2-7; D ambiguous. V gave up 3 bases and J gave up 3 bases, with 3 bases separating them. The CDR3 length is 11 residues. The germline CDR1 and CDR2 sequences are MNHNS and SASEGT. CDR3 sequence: CASSDGYEQYF. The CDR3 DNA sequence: TGTGCCAGCAGTGACGGCTACGAGCAGTACTTC.

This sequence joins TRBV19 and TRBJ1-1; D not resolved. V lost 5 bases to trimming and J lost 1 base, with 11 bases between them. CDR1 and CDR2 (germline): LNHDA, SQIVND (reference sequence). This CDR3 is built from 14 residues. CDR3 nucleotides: TGTGCCAGTAGTCTTATACTTGGGAACACTGAAGCTTTCTTT. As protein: CASSLILGNTEAFF. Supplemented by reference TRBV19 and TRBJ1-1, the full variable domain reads DGGITQSPKYLFRKEGQNVTLSCEQNLNHDAMYWYRQDPGQGLRLIYYSQIVNDFQKGDIAEGYSVSREKKESFPLTVTSAQKNPTAFYLCASSLILGNTEAFFGQGTRLTVV.

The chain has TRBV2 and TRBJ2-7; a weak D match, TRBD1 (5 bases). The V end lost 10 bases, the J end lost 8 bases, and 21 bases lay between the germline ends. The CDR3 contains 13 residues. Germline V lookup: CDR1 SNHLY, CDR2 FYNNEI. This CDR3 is CANRQIGEYQQYF. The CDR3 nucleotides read TGTGCCAACAGACAAATAGGGGAATATCAGCAGTACTTC.

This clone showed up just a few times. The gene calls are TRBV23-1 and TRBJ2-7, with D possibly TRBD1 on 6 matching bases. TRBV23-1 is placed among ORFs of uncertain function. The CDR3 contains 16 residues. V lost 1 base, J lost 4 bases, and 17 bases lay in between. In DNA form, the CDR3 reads TGCGCCAGCAGTCAATTTTTCAGGGGTCAACATTACGAGCAGTACTTC. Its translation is CASSQFFRGQHYEQYF.

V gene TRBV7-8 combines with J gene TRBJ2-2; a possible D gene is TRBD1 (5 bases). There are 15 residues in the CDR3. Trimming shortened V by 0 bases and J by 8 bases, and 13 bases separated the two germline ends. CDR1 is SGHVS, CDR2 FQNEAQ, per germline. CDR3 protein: CASSLAGQGGGELFF. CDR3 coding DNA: TGTGCCAGCAGCTTAGCTGGGCAGGGCGGTGGGGAGCTGTTTTTT.

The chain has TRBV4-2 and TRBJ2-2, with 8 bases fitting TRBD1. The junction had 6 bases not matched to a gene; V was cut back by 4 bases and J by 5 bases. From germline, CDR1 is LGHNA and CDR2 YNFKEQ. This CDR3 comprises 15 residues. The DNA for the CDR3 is TGTGCCAGCAGCCGAGAAGACAGGGGAACCGGGGAGCTGTTTTTT. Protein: CASSREDRGTGELFF.

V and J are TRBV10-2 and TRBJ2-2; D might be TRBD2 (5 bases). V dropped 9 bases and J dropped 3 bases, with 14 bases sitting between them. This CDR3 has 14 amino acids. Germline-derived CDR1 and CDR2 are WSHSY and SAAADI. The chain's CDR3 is CASATGIHTGELFF. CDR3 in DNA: TGCGCCAGTGCCACCGGGATACACACCGGGGAGCTGTTTTTT.

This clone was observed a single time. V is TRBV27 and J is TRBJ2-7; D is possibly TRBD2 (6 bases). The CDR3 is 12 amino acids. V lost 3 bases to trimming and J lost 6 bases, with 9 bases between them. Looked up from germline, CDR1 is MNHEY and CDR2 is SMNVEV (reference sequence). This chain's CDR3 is CASSFLGGEQYF. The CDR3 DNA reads TGTGCCAGCAGTTTTTTGGGGGGCGAGCAGTACTTC.

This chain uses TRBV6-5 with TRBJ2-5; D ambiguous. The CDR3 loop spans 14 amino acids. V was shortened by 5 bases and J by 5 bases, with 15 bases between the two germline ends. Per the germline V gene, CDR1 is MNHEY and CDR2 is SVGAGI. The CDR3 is CASSRKPRFETQYF. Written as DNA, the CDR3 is TGTGCCAGCAGTCGAAAGCCCCGATTTGAGACCCAGTACTTC.

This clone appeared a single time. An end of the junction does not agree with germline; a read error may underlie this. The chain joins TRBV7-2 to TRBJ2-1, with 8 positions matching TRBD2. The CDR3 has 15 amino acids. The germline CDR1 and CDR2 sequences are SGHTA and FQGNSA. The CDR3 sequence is CASSLAGPRRNEQFF. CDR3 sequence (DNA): TGTGCCAGCAGTTTAGCGGGGCCCCGAAGGAATGAGCAGTTCTTC.